This entry concerns a single T cell receptor (beta chain). Its antigen is still unknown. Time point indicated: time of PML onset. Detection of JC virus DNA in cerebrospinal fluid confirmed PML diagnosed from clinical and MRI findings. Between about 16 and 60 months of natalizumab therapy passed before PML developed in these natalizumab-treated patients. The sample originates from a study of multiple sclerosis patients with progressive multifocal leukoencephalopathy. Notes on the study in general: Less diverse TRB repertoires were suggested in most PML patients.

Profiling relied on immunoSEQ multiplex PCR, and the TCRdb table lists in-frame clones only, not all of them. This sample has about 30,000 clones, with roughly nine tenths found just once. From germline, CDR1 is SGHNT and CDR2 YYREEE (reference sequence). This CDR3 has 14 amino acids. Trimming cost V 4 bases and J 3 bases, with 14 bases left between them. This clonotype was sampled from a human donor with progressive multifocal leukoencephalopathy. The V call is TRBV5-4, the J call TRBJ2-7; D unresolved. The sample was PBMCs, taken from a patient treated with natalizumab. The CDR3 DNA sequence: TGTGCCAGCAGCCCCTCCGGGCTAGTCTACGAGCAGTACTTC. Translating gives CASSPSGLVYEQYF.